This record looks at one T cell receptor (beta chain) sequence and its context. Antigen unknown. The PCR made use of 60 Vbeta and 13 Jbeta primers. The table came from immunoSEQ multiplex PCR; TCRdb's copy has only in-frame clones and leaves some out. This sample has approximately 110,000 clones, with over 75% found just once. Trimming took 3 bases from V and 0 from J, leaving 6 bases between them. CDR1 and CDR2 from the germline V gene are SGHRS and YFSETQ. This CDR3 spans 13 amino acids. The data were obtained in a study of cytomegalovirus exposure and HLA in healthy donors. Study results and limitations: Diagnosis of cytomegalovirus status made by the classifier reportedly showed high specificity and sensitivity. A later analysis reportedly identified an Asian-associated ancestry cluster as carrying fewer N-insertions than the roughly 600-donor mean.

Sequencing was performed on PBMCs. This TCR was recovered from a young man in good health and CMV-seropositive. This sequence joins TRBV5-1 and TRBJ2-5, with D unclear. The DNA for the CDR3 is TGCGCCAGCAGCTCAACACACCAAGAGACCCAGTACTTC. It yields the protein CASSSTHQETQYF.